The 13 T cell receptor beta chains given below trace back to one sample, sequenced in a study of shared T cell receptors in the human thymus. Data came from immunoSEQ multiplex PCR; TCRdb stores just in-frame clones and leaves some out. Among hundreds of thousands of clones listed, 85% to 90% were seen once. These records were also assigned to another study, of human thymus T cells.

Material: thymocytes. These receptors all come from a boy under two years old with a congenital heart defect.

The chain employs TRBV18 and TRBJ2-7, with D possibly TRBD2 on 5 matching bases. The length of the CDR3 is 14 residues. Germline-derived CDR1 and CDR2 are KGHSH and LQKENI. Trimming removed 5 bases at V and 4 bases at J, with 15 bases between. CDR3 region: CASSIKAGLYEQYF. CDR3 DNA: TGTGCCAGCTCAATCAAGGCAGGACTGTACGAGCAGTACTTC.

The chain uses TRBV6-5 and TRBJ2-7; D possibly corresponds to TRBD1 (6 bases). The CDR3 extends over 13 amino acids. Trimming stripped 5 bases from V and 4 bases from J, with 12 bases between. Germline CDR1 reads MNHEY; CDR2 reads SVGAGI. The CDR3 DNA follows: TGTGCCAGCAGTGGGGACACGCTGTACGAGCAGTACTTC. It encodes CASSGDTLYEQYF.

The V gene is TRBV6-5, the J gene TRBJ2-7; 9 bases align to TRBD1. Germline assignment: CDR1 MNHEY and CDR2 SVGAGI. CDR3 size: 14 residues. The V segment lost 6 bases and the J segment 6 bases; nucleotides outside the gene matches: 9. The CDR3 coding sequence is TGTGCCAGCAGCCTCGGACAGGGGCCCCTCGAGCAGTACTTC. Amino acids: CASSLGQGPLEQYF.

In its sample, this clone was seen once. This rearrangement joins TRBV4-3 to TRBJ2-4; D not certain. The CDR3 runs 14 residues. V was trimmed by 1 base and J by 5 bases, leaving 9 bases between them. Looked up from germline, CDR1 is LGHNA and CDR2 is YSLEER. This CDR3 reads CASSQAPGENIQYF. CDR3 DNA: TGCGCCAGCAGCCAAGCCCCAGGCGAAAACATTCAGTACTTC.

The chain is built from TRBV2 and TRBJ2-7; TRBD2 matches at 11 bases. With 8 bases clipped from V and 3 bases from J, the junction kept 12 bases outside the gene matches. The CDR3 covers 16 residues. Germline assignment: CDR1 SNHLY and CDR2 FYNNEI. CDR3 in amino acids: CASFPATSGTHYEQYF. The CDR3 DNA reads TGTGCCAGCTTCCCAGCGACTAGCGGGACACACTACGAGCAGTACTTC. The variable domain in full, with the rest retrieved from reference TRBV2 and TRBJ2-7, is EPEVTQTPSHQVTQMGQEVILRCVPISNHLYFYWYRQILGQKVEFLVSFYNNEISEKSEIFDDQFSVERPDGSNFTLKIRSTKLEDSAMYFCASFPATSGTHYEQYFGPGTRLTVT.

V is TRBV4-2 and J is TRBJ1-1; unclear D gene. The V end was cut by 0 bases, the J end by 1 base, with 12 bases between. Germline V lookup: CDR1 LGHNA, CDR2 YNFKEQ. The CDR3 loop spans 16 amino acids. This CDR3 is CASSQESRYGNTEAFF. As DNA, the CDR3 is TGTGCCAGCAGCCAAGAAAGCAGGTACGGGAACACTGAAGCTTTCTTT.

The CDR3 is CASSPSGTGNQYEQYF. The CDR3, as DNA: TGTGCCAGCAGCCCAAGTGGAACCGGGAATCAGTACGAGCAGTACTTC. The V call is TRBV5-8, the J call TRBJ2-7; perhaps TRBD2 as D (5 bases). V shed 4 bases and J shed 4 bases, with 21 bases lying between them. Germline CDR1 and CDR2: SGHTS and YDEGEE. The CDR3 runs to 16 residues.

The chain has TRBV7-2 and TRBJ2-7; D call uncertain. Trimming removed 5 bases at V and 2 bases at J, with 16 bases between. The CDR3 length is 15 residues. Per germline, CDR1 SGHTA and CDR2 FQGNSA. CDR3 sequence: CASSPNVGPTYEQYF. The DNA of the CDR3 is TGTGCCAGCAGCCCCAACGTGGGCCCCACCTACGAGCAGTACTTC.

Only a few counts were recorded for this clone. This chain links TRBV4-2 with TRBJ2-5, with 10 bases fitting TRBD2. From germline, CDR1 is LGHNA and CDR2 YNFKEQ. V dropped 2 bases and J dropped 7; count of bases not matched to a gene: 1. CDR3 length: 13 amino acids. The CDR3, as DNA: TGTGCCAGCAGCCAAAAGCGGGAGGGGACCCAGTACTTC. Translation gives CASSQKREGTQYF.

The gene calls are TRBV6-6 and TRBJ1-1; 7 bases line up with TRBD1. The CDR3 covers 15 residues. CDR1 MNHNY and CDR2 SVGAGI come from the germline V gene (reference sequence). J was trimmed by 2 bases and V by 2 bases; bases with no gene match: 5. CDR3 DNA: TGTGCCAGCAGTTACGGCGGGACAGTTAACACTGAAGCTTTCTTT. This translates into CASSYGGTVNTEAFF.

The rearrangement joins TRBV7-9 to TRBJ2-1, with 9 bases aligning to TRBD2. Germline V CDR1 and CDR2: SEHNR, FQNEAQ (reference sequence). This CDR3 is 16 amino acids long. V was clipped by 5 bases and J by 5 bases; unmatched bases: 10. Here the CDR3 DNA reads TGTGCCAGCAGCCTAATAGCGGGAGAACTGGACAATGAGCAGTTCTTC. Its translation is CASSLIAGELDNEQFF.

The J gene is TRBJ1-5, the V gene TRBV28; tentatively, D is TRBD1 (5 bases). V was cut by 7 bases and J by 7 bases, with 17 bases left in between. This CDR3 comprises 14 residues. Looked up from germline, CDR1 is MDHEN and CDR2 is SYDVKM. CDR3 loop: CASTGDGGYQPQHF. The CDR3, as DNA: TGTGCCAGCACGGGGGACGGAGGGTACCAGCCCCAGCATTTT. Full variable domain (outside the CDR3, taken from reference TRBV28 and TRBJ1-5): DVKVTQSSRYLVKRTGEKVFLECVQDMDHENMFWYRQDPGLGLRLIYFSYDVKMKEKGDIPEGYSVSREKKERFSLILESASTNQTSMYLCASTGDGGYQPQHFGDGTRLSIL.

The V gene is TRBV27, the J gene TRBJ2-7, with TRBD2 identical over 14 bases. This CDR3 region has 17 residues. CDR1 and CDR2 from the germline V gene are MNHEY and SMNVEV (reference sequence). V lost 4 bases, J lost 0 bases, and 5 bases stayed unmatched. For the CDR3, the DNA is TGTGCCAGCAGTTATCGGACTAGCGGGAGGAACTCCTACGAGCAGTACTTC. Its protein product is CASSYRTSGRNSYEQYF.